The 29 T cell receptor beta chains below were found in one sample sequenced in a study of T cells in Graves' hyperthyroidism and ophthalmopathy. RNA transcripts yielded amplified TCR beta CDR3 regions. In the first-round RT-PCR of the TCR CDR3, the HTBI primer set was used. In TCRdb, the multiplex PCR reads were re-called with MiXCR into one record per CDR3 protein. This sample has some 600,000 distinct CDR3 sequences, with about 14% found just once. The sample was blood. These receptors all stem from a woman between 25 and 40 years old with Graves' hyperthyroidism that later progressed to Graves' ophthalmopathy.

This clonotype was recorded at least ten times. V and J are TRBV12-3 or TRBV12-4 and TRBJ1-2, with TRBD1 as a possible D gene (5 bases). Trimming removed 1 base at V and 9 bases at J, with 15 bases between. The CDR3 has 14 residues. The CDR3 spells CASSLDLFEGSYTF. The CDR3 DNA reads as TGTGCCAGCAGTTTAGACCTGTTTGAGGGGAGCTACACCTTC.

This clonotype was detected ten times or more. CDR3 nucleotide sequence: TGTGCCAGCGGCAGGCTAGATTCACCCCTCCACTTT. Its translation: CASGRLDSPLHF. This chain joins TRBV7-8 and TRBJ1-6; D unclear. The CDR3 runs 12 residues. Looked up from germline, CDR1 is SGHVS and CDR2 is FQNEAQ. The germline V and J ends were trimmed by 8 bases and 8 bases, with 10 bases remaining between them.

This clonotype appeared a few times. The V gene is TRBV6-1, the J gene TRBJ1-5; tentatively, D is TRBD1 (5 bases). The germline gives CDR1 MNHNS, CDR2 SASEGT. The CDR3 spans 14 residues. Trimming stripped 4 bases from V and 5 bases from J, with 12 bases between. The CDR3 region is CASSGRDWDQPQHF. CDR3 DNA: TGTGCCAGCAGTGGCCGGGACTGGGATCAGCCCCAGCATTTT.

This clonotype was observed at least ten times. V gene TRBV5-1 combines with J gene TRBJ1-2, with D hard to call. The germline CDR1 and CDR2 sequences are SGHRS and YFSETQ. The length of the CDR3 is 14 residues. V lost 4 bases and J lost 2, with 12 bases in between. In DNA form, the CDR3 reads TGCGCCAGCAGCCCCCTGAAGGAAAACTATGGCTACACCTTC. This sequence encodes CASSPLKENYGYTF.

This clonotype was detected many times. J is TRBJ1-3 and V is TRBV2; D is undetermined. Germline loops: CDR1 SNHLY, CDR2 FYNNEI. CDR3 length: 15 amino acids. Trimming cost V 7 bases and J 2 bases, with 15 bases left between them. In DNA, the CDR3 is TGTGCCAGCATATTTAGGATTAGTGCTGGAAACACCATATATTTT. Translated: CASIFRISAGNTIYF. The full variable domain, rest sourced from reference TRBV2 and TRBJ1-3, is EPEVTQTPSHQVTQMGQEVILRCVPISNHLYFYWYRQILGQKVEFLVSFYNNEISEKSEIFDDQFSVERPDGSNFTLKIRSTKLEDSAMYFCASIFRISAGNTIYFGEGSWLTVV.

This clonotype showed up many times. This chain links TRBV7-8 with TRBJ1-4; 10 positions match TRBD1. Germline CDR1 and CDR2: SGHVS and FQNEAQ. The CDR3 loop spans 14 amino acids. Germline trimming cut 6 bases from V and 8 bases from J; bases unmatched to any gene: 6. In nucleotides, the CDR3 is TGTGCCAGCAGGGCGGGACAGGGGTGGGAAAAACTGTTTTTT. Translating gives CASRAGQGWEKLFF.

In its sample, this clonotype was seen a few times. This sequence may be a read error, since a much larger clone differs from it by one base. V and J are TRBV20-1 and TRBJ2-1; a possible D gene is TRBD2 (6 bases). The CDR3 consists of 18 residues. Germline values: CDR1 DFQATT, CDR2 SNEGSKA (reference sequence). The CDR3 nucleotides are TGCGGCGTTGAAGGGGATCGGGGGTCCAGGAGCTCCTACAATGAGCAGTTCTTC. Amino acid sequence: CGVEGDRGSRSSYNEQFF.

This clonotype was seen ten or more times. This chain joins TRBV5-1 and TRBJ2-3; TRBD1 aligns across 10 bases. CDR1 and CDR2 (germline): SGHRS, YFSETQ. The CDR3 runs to 18 residues. V shed 2 bases, J shed 0 bases, and the junction held 9 bases outside the gene matches. In DNA, the CDR3 is TGCGCCAGCAGCTTCCGGGACAGGGGTCCGTATAGCACAGATACGCAGTATTTT. Its protein product is CASSFRDRGPYSTDTQYF.

The sample holds one count of this clonotype. A much larger clone sits a single nucleotide away, making a read error possible. The V call is TRBV19, the J call TRBJ1-2, with 7 bases that match TRBD1. CDR3 size: 14 residues. CDR1 is LNHDA and CDR2 is SQIVND in the germline V gene (reference sequence). Unmatched junction bases numbered 7, after V lost 5 bases and J lost 4 bases. This CDR3 reads CASSVTGALYGYTF. CDR3 nucleotides: TGTGCCAGTAGTGTTACAGGGGCCCTCTATGGCTACACCTTC.

This clonotype was picked up many times. This chain uses TRBV6-2 or TRBV6-3 with TRBJ1-2, with D hard to call. Germline V gene sequence: CDR1 MNHEY, CDR2 SVGEGT. The CDR3 has 13 amino acids. V was shortened by 0 bases and J by 4 bases, with 6 bases between the two germline ends. The CDR3 nucleotides read TGTGCCAGCAGTTACTCGACATTCTATGGCTACACCTTC. Its translation: CASSYSTFYGYTF.

V and J are TRBV20-1 and TRBJ2-1; D might be TRBD1 (5 bases). Germline V gives CDR1 DFQATT, CDR2 SNEGSKA (reference sequence). The V end was cut by 5 bases, the J end by 5 bases, with 13 bases between. The CDR3 sequence is 13 residues long. The CDR3 sequence: CSAEMDTNNEQFF. The CDR3 DNA reads TGCAGTGCTGAAATGGACACAAACAATGAGCAGTTCTTC.

This clonotype occurred many times. The chain combines TRBV28 with TRBJ2-7, with D possibly being TRBD2 (5 bases). Per germline, CDR1 MDHEN and CDR2 SYDVKM. CDR3 length: 14 amino acids. Trimming stripped 4 bases from V and 3 bases from J, with 13 bases between. The CDR3 here is CASSYQRTIYEQYF. CDR3 in DNA: TGTGCCAGCAGTTACCAGCGGACGATCTACGAGCAGTACTTC.

Points on this clonotype: Since a much larger clone is just one base distant, this may be a read error. The V and J genes are TRBV9 and TRBJ1-1; D not certain. Trimming took off 1 base at V and 5 bases at J, with 12 bases between the two ends. The CDR3 is made up of 14 amino acids. Germline V gives CDR1 SGDLS, CDR2 YYNGEE. The CDR3 DNA reads as TGTGCCAGCAGCGTACGGGGTGAGGAGACTGAAGCTTTCTTT. The encoded protein is CASSVRGEETEAFF. Full variable domain (rest looked up from reference TRBV9 and TRBJ1-1): DSGVTQTPKHLITATGQRVTLRCSPRSGDLSVYWYQQSLDQGLQFLIQYYNGEERAKGNILERFSAQQFPDLHSELNLSSLELGDSALYFCASSVRGEETEAFFGQGTRLTVV.

A few counts support this clonotype. This could be a read error, since a much larger clone is one nucleotide away. This chain joins TRBV29-1 and TRBJ2-7; TRBD2 is a possible D gene (5 bases). Germline V gene data show CDR1 as SQVTM and CDR2 as ANQGSEA. This CDR3 region has 12 residues. This CDR3 is CSVGQDSYGQYF. The DNA of the CDR3 is TGCAGCGTTGGGCAGGACTCCTACGGGCAGTACTTC.

V gene TRBV5-1 combines with J gene TRBJ1-1; D remains ambiguous. The germline gives CDR1 SGHRS, CDR2 YFSETQ. V gave up 4 bases and J gave up 8 bases, with 18 bases separating them. The length of the CDR3 is 14 residues. The CDR3 loop is CASSAPSGFREAFF. The CDR3 bases are TGCGCCAGCAGCGCCCCTTCGGGATTTAGGGAAGCTTTCTTT.

V usage is TRBV7-9 and J usage is TRBJ1-1, with a possible D match to TRBD1 (6 bases). The CDR3 loop spans 15 amino acids. Trimming removed 1 base at V and 1 base at J, with 10 bases between. The germline gives CDR1 SEHNR, CDR2 FQNEAQ (reference sequence). The CDR3 is CASSLVGRGNTEAFF. Here the CDR3 DNA reads TGTGCCAGCAGCTTAGTGGGCAGGGGGAACACTGAAGCTTTCTTT.

The genes are TRBV7-9 and TRBJ2-7, with 7 nucleotides matching TRBD1. The CDR3 runs to 16 residues. Unmatched junction bases numbered 11, after V lost 4 bases and J lost 2 bases. Germline V gene data show CDR1 as SEHNR and CDR2 as FQNEAQ (reference sequence). The CDR3 bases are TGTGCCAGCAGCTGGACAGGCGGGCGGGCACCCTACGAGCAGTACTTC. It is translated as CASSWTGGRAPYEQYF.

This clonotype was recorded at least ten times. CDR3 in amino acids: CASSLGASGPLGEQYF. CDR3 nucleotide sequence: TGTGCCAGCAGCTTAGGGGCTAGCGGGCCCCTGGGGGAGCAGTACTTC. The V gene is TRBV7-2, the J gene TRBJ2-7, with 8 bases lining up with TRBD2. Germline assignment: CDR1 SGHTA and CDR2 FQGNSA. V shed 1 base and J 7 bases; nucleotides not matched to a gene: 12. This CDR3 has 16 residues.

This clonotype was observed many times. This chain links TRBV7-9 with TRBJ2-7; 7 positions match TRBD2. The germline V gene encodes CDR1 SEHNR and CDR2 FQNEAQ (reference sequence). The CDR3 extends over 14 amino acids. J lost 2 bases, V lost 0 bases, and 1 base had no gene match. The chain's CDR3 is CASSLAGRAYEQYF. Written as DNA, the CDR3 is TGTGCCAGCAGCTTAGCGGGGAGGGCCTACGAGCAGTACTTC.

There are many counts of this clonotype. The chain links TRBV2 to TRBJ2-6; 12 nucleotides match TRBD2. V was clipped by 7 bases and J by 0 bases; unmatched bases: 4. From germline, CDR1 is SNHLY and CDR2 FYNNEI. This CDR3 is 17 amino acids long. CDR3 residues: CASIPSGRDSGANVLTF. The CDR3 DNA sequence: TGTGCCAGCATACCTAGCGGGAGGGACTCTGGGGCCAACGTCCTGACTTTC.

This clonotype was seen repeatedly, ten times or more. This rearrangement joins TRBV27 to TRBJ2-1; maybe TRBD2 (5 bases). The germline gives CDR1 MNHEY, CDR2 SMNVEV (reference sequence). Trimming took 10 bases from V and 4 from J, leaving 20 bases between them. The CDR3 spans 15 residues. The CDR3: CANSPGSQPYNEQFF. For the CDR3, the DNA is TGTGCCAACTCCCCGGGAAGCCAGCCATACAATGAGCAGTTCTTC.

This clonotype showed up many times. J is TRBJ2-1 and V is TRBV5-5, with 7 bases aligning to TRBD1. Germline trimming cut 4 bases from V and 5 bases from J; bases unmatched to any gene: 12. The CDR3 totals 16 residues. From germline, CDR1 is SGHKS and CDR2 YYEKEE (reference sequence). The CDR3 coding sequence is TGTGCCAGCAGCGCCTCACAGGGGATGGTTAACAATGAGCAGTTCTTC. Its protein product is CASSASQGMVNNEQFF.

This clonotype was observed many times. The rearrangement uses TRBV6-1 and TRBJ2-7, with D possibly TRBD1 on 6 matching bases. This CDR3 has 13 residues. V lost 11 bases and J 5 bases, leaving 19 bases between the germline ends. The germline V gene encodes CDR1 MNHNS and CDR2 SASEGT. Written as DNA, the CDR3 is TGTGCCGGGGAGACAGGCCAGATGGACGAGCAGTACTTC. Translation gives CAGETGQMDEQYF.

This clonotype was observed a few times. J is TRBJ2-1 and V is TRBV24-1; 7 bases match TRBD2. Per the germline V gene, CDR1 is KGHDR and CDR2 is SFDVKD. The CDR3 consists of 15 residues. With 12 bases clipped from V and 7 bases from J, the junction kept 17 bases outside the gene matches. The CDR3 DNA follows: TGTGCCCAGAAACTACTAGCGCCTCTGGCGAATGAGCAGTTCTTC. Amino acid sequence: CAQKLLAPLANEQFF.

The chain employs TRBV4-3 and TRBJ1-1; D uncertain. V lost 1 base and J lost 4, with 10 bases in between. Germline CDR1 LGHNA, CDR2 YSLEER. The CDR3 totals 14 residues. CDR3 coding DNA: TGCGCCAGCAGCCAAGTTGGAAGGGCCACTGAAGCTTTCTTT. This translates into CASSQVGRATEAFF.

This clonotype has ten or more counts. The chain has TRBV28 and TRBJ1-5; 7 bases line up with TRBD1. The germline V gene encodes CDR1 MDHEN and CDR2 SYDVKM. The CDR3 is 17 amino acids. V lost 5 bases, J lost 4 bases, and 14 bases stayed unmatched. The CDR3, as DNA: TGTGCCAGCAGTCCAACAGCCCGGACAGGAGCAAATCAGCCCCAGCATTTT. This sequence encodes CASSPTARTGANQPQHF.

This clonotype has a count of ten or more. The rearrangement uses TRBV2 and TRBJ2-7; 7 nucleotides match TRBD2. CDR1 SNHLY and CDR2 FYNNEI come from the germline V gene. This CDR3 region has 13 residues. V trimming: 5 bases; J trimming: 5 bases; junction bases outside the gene matches: 6. CDR3 sequence: CASSRRGGNEQYF. The CDR3 DNA follows: TGTGCCAGCAGTAGGAGGGGAGGGAACGAGCAGTACTTC.

This clonotype was recorded at least ten times. V gene TRBV7-8 combines with J gene TRBJ1-5; tentative D call: TRBD1 (5 bases). CDR3 length: 15 amino acids. Germline CDR1 is SGHVS and CDR2 is FQNEAQ. V was cut by 5 bases and J by 7 bases, with 18 bases left in between. The DNA of the CDR3 is TGTGCCAGCAGCCCGTCGACAGTCTCAGGGCAGCCCCAGCATTTT. Protein sequence: CASSPSTVSGQPQHF.

This clonotype has a count of ten or more. The chain employs TRBV6-1 and TRBJ2-1; D tentatively fits TRBD1 or TRBD2 (5 bases each). V lost 0 bases, J lost 8 bases, and 14 bases lay in between. The CDR3 runs 15 residues. Germline-derived CDR1 and CDR2 are MNHNS and SASEGT. The CDR3 DNA reads as TGTGCCAGCAGTGAAGCCACAGGCTGGCGGGATGAGCAGTTCTTC. Translation: CASSEATGWRDEQFF.